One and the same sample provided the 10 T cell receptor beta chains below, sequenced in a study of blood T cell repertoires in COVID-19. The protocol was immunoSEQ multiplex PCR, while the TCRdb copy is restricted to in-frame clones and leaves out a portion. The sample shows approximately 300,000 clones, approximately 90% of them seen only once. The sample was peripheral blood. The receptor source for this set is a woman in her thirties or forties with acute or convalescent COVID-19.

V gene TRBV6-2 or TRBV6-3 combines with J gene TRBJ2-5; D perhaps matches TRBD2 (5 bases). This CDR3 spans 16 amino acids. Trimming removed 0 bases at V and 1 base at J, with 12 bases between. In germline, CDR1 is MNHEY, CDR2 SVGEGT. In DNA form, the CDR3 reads TGTGCCAGCAGTTACTCGAGGACTCCGACCCAAGAGACCCAGTACTTC. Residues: CASSYSRTPTQETQYF.

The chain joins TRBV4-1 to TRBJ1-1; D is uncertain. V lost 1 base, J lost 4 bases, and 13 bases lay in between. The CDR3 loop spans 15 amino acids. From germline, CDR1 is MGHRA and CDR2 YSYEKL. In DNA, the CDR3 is TGCGCCAGCAGCCAAGTGGGAGGAGGAGGCACTGAAGCTTTCTTT. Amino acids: CASSQVGGGGTEAFF.

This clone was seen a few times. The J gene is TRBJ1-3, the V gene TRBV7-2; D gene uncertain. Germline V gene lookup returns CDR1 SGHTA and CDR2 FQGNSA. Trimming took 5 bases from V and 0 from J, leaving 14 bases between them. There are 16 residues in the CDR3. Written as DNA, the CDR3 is TGTGCCAGCAGCCCACGGTCGCAGGTCTCTGGAAACACCATATATTTT. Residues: CASSPRSQVSGNTIYF. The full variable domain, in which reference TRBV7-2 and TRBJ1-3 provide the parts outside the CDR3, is GAGVSQSPSNKVTEKGKDVELRCDPISGHTALYWYRQSLGQGLEFLIYFQGNSAPDKSGLPSDRFSAERTGGSVSTLTIQRTQQEDSAVYLCASSPRSQVSGNTIYFGEGSWLTVV.

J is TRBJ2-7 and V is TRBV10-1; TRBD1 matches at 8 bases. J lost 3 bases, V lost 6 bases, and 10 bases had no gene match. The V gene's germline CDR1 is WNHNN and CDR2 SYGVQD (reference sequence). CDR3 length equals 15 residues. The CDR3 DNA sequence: TGCGCCAGCAGCGGATACCGGGACAGGAGCTACGAGCAGTACGTC. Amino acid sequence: CASSGYRDRSYEQYV.

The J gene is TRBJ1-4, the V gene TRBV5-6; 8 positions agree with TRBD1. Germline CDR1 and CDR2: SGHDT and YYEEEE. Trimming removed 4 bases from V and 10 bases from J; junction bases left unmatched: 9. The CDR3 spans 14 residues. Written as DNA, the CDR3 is TGTGCCAGCAGCCAAAGGAGGACAGGGTCAAAACTGTTTTTT. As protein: CASSQRRTGSKLFF.

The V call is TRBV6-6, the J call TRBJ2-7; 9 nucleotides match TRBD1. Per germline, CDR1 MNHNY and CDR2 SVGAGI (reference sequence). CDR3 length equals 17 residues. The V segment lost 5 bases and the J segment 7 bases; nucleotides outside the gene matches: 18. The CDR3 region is CASSPPSGTGRPGEQYV. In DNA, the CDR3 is TGTGCCAGCAGTCCCCCCTCCGGGACAGGGCGGCCGGGGGAGCAGTACGTC.

CDR3 in amino acids: CASSGTLRQEQFF. CDR3 DNA: TGTGCCAGCAGCGGGACACTTCGCCAAGAGCAGTTCTTC. The rearrangement uses TRBV7-8 and TRBJ2-1; D is perhaps TRBD1 (6 bases). Germline V gene data show CDR1 as SGHVS and CDR2 as FQNEAQ. V shed 5 bases and J shed 10 bases, with 15 bases lying between them. This CDR3 has 13 amino acids.

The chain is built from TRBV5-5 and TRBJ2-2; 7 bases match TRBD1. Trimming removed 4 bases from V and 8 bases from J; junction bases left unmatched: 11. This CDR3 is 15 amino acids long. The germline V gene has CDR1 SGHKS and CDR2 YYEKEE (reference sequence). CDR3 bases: TGTGCCAGCAGCCTCAGACAGGGATCTTTAGGGGAGCTGTTTTTT. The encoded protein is CASSLRQGSLGELFF.

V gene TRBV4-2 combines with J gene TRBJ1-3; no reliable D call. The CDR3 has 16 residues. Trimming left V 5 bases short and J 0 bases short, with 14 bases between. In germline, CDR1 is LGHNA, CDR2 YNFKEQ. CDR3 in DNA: TGTGCCAGCAGCGTTCGGGGAGGGCTCTCTGGAAACACCATATATTTT. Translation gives CASSVRGGLSGNTIYF.

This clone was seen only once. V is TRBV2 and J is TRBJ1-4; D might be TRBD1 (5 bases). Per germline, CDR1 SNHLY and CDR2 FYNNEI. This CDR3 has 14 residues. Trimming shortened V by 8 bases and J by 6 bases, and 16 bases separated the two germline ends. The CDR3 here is CASLSRTRDEKLFF. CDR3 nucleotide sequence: TGTGCCAGCCTGAGCAGGACACGGGATGAAAAACTGTTTTTT.